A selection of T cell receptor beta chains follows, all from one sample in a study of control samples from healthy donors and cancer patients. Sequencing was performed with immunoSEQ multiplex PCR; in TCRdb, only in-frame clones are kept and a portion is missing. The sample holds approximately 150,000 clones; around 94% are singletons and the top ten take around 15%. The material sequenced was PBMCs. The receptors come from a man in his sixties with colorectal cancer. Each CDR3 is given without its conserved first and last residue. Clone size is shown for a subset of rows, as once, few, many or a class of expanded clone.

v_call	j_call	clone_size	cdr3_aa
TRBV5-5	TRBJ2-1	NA	ASSLRPRGYNEQF
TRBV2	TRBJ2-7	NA	ASSSGTGPLGEQY
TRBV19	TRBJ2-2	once	ASSIDLAPNTGELF
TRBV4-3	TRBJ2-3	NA	ASSRGLSQDTQY
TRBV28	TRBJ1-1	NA	ASSLSYSGTGNTEAF
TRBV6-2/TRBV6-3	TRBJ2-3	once	ASSPTVLDTQY
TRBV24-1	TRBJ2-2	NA	ATSDFGTGELF
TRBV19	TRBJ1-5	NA	ATKLGGQPQH
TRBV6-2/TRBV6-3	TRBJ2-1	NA	ASSSGQSYNEQF
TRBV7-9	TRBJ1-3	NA	ASSLKGMGNTIY
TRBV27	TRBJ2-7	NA	ASSDVYEQY
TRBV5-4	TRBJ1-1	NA	ASSSYRANTEAF
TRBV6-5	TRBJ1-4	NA	ASSRGGVEKLF
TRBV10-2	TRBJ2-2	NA	ASSESRVRIGELF
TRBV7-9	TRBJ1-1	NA	ASSTGLNTEAF
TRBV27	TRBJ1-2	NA	ASSLTGQGSNYGYT
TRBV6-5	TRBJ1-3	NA	ASSPGEALGNTIY
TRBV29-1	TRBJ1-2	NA	SVPGQGEQRT
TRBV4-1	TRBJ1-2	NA	ASSPDLQGGGYT
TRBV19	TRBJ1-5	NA	ASSIARVNQPQH
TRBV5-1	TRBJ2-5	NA	ASSLSRGSVETQY
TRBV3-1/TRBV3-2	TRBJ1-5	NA	ASSFGLSNQPQH
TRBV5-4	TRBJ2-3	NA	ASSLDHTDTQY
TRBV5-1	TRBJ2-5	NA	ASSSNRGRGTQY
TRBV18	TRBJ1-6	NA	ASSPENSPLH
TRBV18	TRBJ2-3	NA	ASSPSARPTDTQY
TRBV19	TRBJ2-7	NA	ASTMTGGHDEQY
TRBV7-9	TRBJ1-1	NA	ASSLVLNTEAF
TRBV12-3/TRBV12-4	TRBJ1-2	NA	ASSLTNYGYT
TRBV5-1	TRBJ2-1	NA	ASSFGGGNNEQF
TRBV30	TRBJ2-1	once	AWSRSGGAGNEQF
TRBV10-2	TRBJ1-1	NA	ASRAGVWTEAF
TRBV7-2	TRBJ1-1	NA	ASSLAANTEAF
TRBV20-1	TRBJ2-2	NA	SASAGGPTGELF
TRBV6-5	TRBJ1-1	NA	ASSPPGQGNTEAF
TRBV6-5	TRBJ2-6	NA	ASKGRQTGANVLT
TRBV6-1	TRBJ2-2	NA	ASSATTGGKNTGELF
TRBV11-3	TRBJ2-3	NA	ASSSSRYTDTQY
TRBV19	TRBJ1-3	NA	ASSAGGGGNTIY
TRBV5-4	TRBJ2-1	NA	ASSPSGASYNEQF
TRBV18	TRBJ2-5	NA	ASSLTGYQETQY
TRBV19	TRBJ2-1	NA	ASSTGTMGNEQF
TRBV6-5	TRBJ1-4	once	ASSYKGGEKLF
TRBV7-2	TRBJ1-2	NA	ASSSPGQSNYGYT
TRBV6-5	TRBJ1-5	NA	ASSQGTISNQPQH
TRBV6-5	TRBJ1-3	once	ASSYGDRAYGNTIY
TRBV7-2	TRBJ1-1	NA	ASSLDGLRGEAF
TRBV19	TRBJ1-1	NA	ASSSMVGLDTEAF
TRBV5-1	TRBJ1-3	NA	ASSLGSNTIY
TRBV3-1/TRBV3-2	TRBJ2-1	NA	ASSLTLGNEQF
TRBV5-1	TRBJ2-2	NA	ASSSGQGLQGGELF
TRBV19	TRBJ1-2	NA	ASRSHRPWQGYT
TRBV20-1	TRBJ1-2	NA	SARSGYGYT